A single sample is the source of the 9 T cell receptor beta chains below, sequenced in a study of regulatory T cells in long-lasting Graves disease. To make TCR beta libraries, researchers used iRepertoire HTBI primers and Arm-PCR of CDR3 regions. TCRdb reprocessed the multiplex PCR reads via MiXCR and lists one record per CDR3 protein. The sample includes about 350,000 distinct CDR3 sequences, approximately 16% of them seen just once. Regarding time point: newly diagnosed GD, antithyroid drugs for less than 3 months. PBMC RNA served as the TCR library source. The same data also went into a second study, on T cells in Graves' hyperthyroidism and ophthalmopathy.

Sequenced material: peripheral blood mononuclear cells (PBMCs), taken at new diagnosis, from a patient treated with antithyroid drugs. The receptors stem from a middle-aged man with Graves disease.

This clonotype appeared many times. The J gene is TRBJ2-3, the V gene TRBV20-1; 10 bases are shared with TRBD2. Germline V lookup: CDR1 DFQATT, CDR2 SNEGSKA (reference sequence). With 3 bases clipped from V and 8 bases from J, the junction kept 8 bases outside the gene matches. The CDR3 covers 14 residues. The CDR3 is CSASSGGLVSTQYF. DNA of the CDR3: TGCAGTGCTAGTAGCGGGGGGCTCGTGAGTACGCAGTATTTT.

About this clonotype itself: This may be a read error: a much more frequent sequence differs by one nucleotide. V and J are TRBV6-1 and TRBJ2-1; 12 bases line up with TRBD2. The trim removed 6 bases at V and 10 bases at J, leaving 10 bases unmatched. Germline values: CDR1 MNHNS, CDR2 SASEGT. The CDR3 totals 15 residues. The CDR3 DNA reads as TGTGCCAGCAGGGAGTCTAGCGGGGGGGCGTCAGAGCAGTTCTTC. This codes for CASRESSGGASEQFF.

This rearrangement joins TRBV5-4 to TRBJ2-6; 7 bases align to TRBD2. V shed 5 bases, J shed 8 bases, and the junction held 10 bases outside the gene matches. This CDR3 has 15 residues. Looked up from germline, CDR1 is SGHNT and CDR2 is YYREEE (reference sequence). Written as DNA, the CDR3 is TGTGCCAGCAGGGGAGGGACTGACAGAACCAACGTCCTGACTTTC. As protein: CASRGGTDRTNVLTF.

Ten or more counts support this clonotype. CDR3 nucleotides: TGCAGTGCTAGAGTGGGGGACAGGGGGACACATAGCAATCAGCCCCAGCATTTT. Translating gives CSARVGDRGTHSNQPQHF. The rearrangement uses TRBV20-1 and TRBJ1-5, with 11 nucleotides matching TRBD1. Germline V CDR1 and CDR2: DFQATT, SNEGSKA (reference sequence). The CDR3 covers 18 residues. V lost 1 base to trimming and J lost 0 bases; unmatched junction nucleotides: 8.

The chain couples TRBV30 to TRBJ1-4; TRBD1 agrees at 8 bases. Germline assignment: CDR1 GTSNPN and CDR2 SVGIG (reference sequence). The CDR3 spans 14 residues. V was pared by 7 bases and J by 6 bases, with 10 bases of the junction left unmatched. Here the CDR3 reads CASTGGSLDEKLFF. As DNA, the CDR3 is TGTGCCTCAACAGGGGGATCTTTGGATGAAAAACTGTTTTTT.

By proportion, this clonotype is medium-sized. This chain links TRBV30 with TRBJ2-7; a possible D gene is TRBD2 (6 bases). With 0 bases removed from V and 5 bases from J, the gap between germline ends came to 17 bases. Germline V gene sequence: CDR1 GTSNPN, CDR2 SVGIG (reference sequence). The CDR3 is made up of 15 amino acids. The DNA for the CDR3 is TGTGCCTGGAGTGTACTGCACGCTGGAGGGAACGAGCAGTACTTC. Protein sequence: CAWSVLHAGGNEQYF.

On this clonotype itself: This clone may be a read error of a much larger clone one base away. J is TRBJ2-1 and V is TRBV11-2; TRBD2 might be the D (6 bases). Germline values: CDR1 SGHAT, CDR2 FQNNGV. Between the trimmed V and J ends, which lost 11 bases and 2 bases, there was a span of 19 bases. The CDR3 is 15 amino acids. The CDR3 bases are TGTGCCGGCGGTATACTTAGCGGTCCCTACAATGAGCAGTTCTTC. Translating gives CAGGILSGPYNEQFF.

In this sample, this clonotype turned up a few times. V gene TRBV6-1 combines with J gene TRBJ2-7; D perhaps matches TRBD1 (6 bases). V was shortened by 11 bases and J by 3 bases, with 17 bases between the two germline ends. The CDR3 covers 13 residues. The germline CDR1 and CDR2 sequences are MNHNS and SASEGT. CDR3 in amino acids: CASDRDTLYEQYF. CDR3 coding DNA: TGTGCCTCTGATCGGGACACACTCTACGAGCAGTACTTC.

As DNA, the CDR3 is TGTGCCAGCAGCCAAGAAGGATACGATGATCAGCCCCAGCATTTT. Translated, it gives CASSQEGYDDQPQHF. V gene TRBV4-2 combines with J gene TRBJ1-5; no firm D call. CDR3 length: 15 amino acids. CDR1 and CDR2 (germline): LGHNA, YNFKEQ. Trimming stripped 0 bases from V and 5 bases from J, with 11 bases between.